This TCR beta chain is drawn from a study of T cell changes during pregnancy in multiple sclerosis. This clone came up a few times. Repertoires were generated with immunoSEQ multiplex PCR, while TCRdb's copy carries only in-frame clones and drops some. In the table there are approximately 50,000 clones, approximately 90% of which are singletons. Trimming stripped 4 bases from V and 1 base from J, with 14 bases between. CDR1 SGHRS and CDR2 YFSETQ come from the germline V gene. CDR3 length: 15 amino acids. The specimen comprised CD4+ T cells from peripheral blood mononuclear cells, sampled after pregnancy. The TCR sequence derives from a female donor with multiple sclerosis, enrolled in a pregnancy study. The genes are TRBV5-1 and TRBJ1-1; no firm D call. CDR3 DNA sequence: TGCGCCAGCAGCCCCAATCCAACACAGAACACTGAAGCTTTCTTT. It translates to CASSPNPTQNTEAFF.